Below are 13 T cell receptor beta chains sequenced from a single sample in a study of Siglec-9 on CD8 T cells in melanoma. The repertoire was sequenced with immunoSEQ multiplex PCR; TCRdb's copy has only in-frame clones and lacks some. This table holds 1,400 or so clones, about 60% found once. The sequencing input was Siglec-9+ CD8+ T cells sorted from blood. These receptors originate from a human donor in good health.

DNA for the CDR3: TGTGCCAGCAGTGAAATGGCGGGAGCTCAAGAGACCCAGTACTTC. This codes for CASSEMAGAQETQYF. The chain couples TRBV6-1 to TRBJ2-5; 7 bases fit TRBD2. V lost 2 bases, J lost 2 bases, and 5 bases stayed unmatched. The CDR3 sequence is 15 residues long. Germline loops: CDR1 MNHNS, CDR2 SASEGT.

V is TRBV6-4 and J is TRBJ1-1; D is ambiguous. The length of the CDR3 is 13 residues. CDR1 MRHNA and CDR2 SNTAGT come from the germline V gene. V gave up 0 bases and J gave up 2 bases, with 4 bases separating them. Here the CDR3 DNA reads TGTGCCAGCAGTGACTCGGACAACACTGAAGCTTTCTTT. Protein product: CASSDSDNTEAFF.

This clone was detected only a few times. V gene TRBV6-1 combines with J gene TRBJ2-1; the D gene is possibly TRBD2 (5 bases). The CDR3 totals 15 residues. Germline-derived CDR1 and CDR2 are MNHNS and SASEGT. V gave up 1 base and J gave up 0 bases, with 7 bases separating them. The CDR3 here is CASSEEAGSYNEQFF. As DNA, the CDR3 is TGTGCCAGCAGTGAAGAGGCGGGCTCCTACAATGAGCAGTTCTTC.

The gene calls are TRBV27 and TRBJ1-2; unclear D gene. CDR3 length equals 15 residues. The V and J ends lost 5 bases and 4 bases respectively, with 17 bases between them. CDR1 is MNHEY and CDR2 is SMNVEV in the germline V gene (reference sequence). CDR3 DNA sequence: TGTGCCAGCAGTCCCCTTTTGGCGGGAGTCTATGGCTACACCTTC. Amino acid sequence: CASSPLLAGVYGYTF.

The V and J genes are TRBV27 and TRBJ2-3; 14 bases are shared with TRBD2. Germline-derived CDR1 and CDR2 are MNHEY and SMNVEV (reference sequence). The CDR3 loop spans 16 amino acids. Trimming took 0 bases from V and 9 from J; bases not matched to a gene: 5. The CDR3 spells CASSLSGTSGSETQYF. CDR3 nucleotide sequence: TGTGCCAGCAGTTTATCCGGGACTAGCGGGAGCGAGACGCAGTATTTT.

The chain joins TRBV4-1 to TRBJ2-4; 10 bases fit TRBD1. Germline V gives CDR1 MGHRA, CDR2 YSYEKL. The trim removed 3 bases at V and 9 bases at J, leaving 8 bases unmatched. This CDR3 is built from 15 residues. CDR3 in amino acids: CASSHQLDRGSIQYF. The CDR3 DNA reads TGCGCCAGCAGCCATCAGCTGGACAGGGGGAGCATTCAGTACTTC.

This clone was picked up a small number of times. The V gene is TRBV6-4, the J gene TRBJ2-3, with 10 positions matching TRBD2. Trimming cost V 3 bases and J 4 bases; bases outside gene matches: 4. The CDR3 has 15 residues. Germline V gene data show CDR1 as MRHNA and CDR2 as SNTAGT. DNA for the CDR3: TGTGCCAGCAGTGAAGGAAGCGGGGGGGCAGATACGCAGTATTTT. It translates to CASSEGSGGADTQYF.

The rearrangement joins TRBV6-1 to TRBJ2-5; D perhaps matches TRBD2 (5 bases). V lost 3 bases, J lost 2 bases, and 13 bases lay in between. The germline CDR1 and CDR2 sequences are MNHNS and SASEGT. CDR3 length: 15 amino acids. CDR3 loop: CASSEAIGGQETQYF. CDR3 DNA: TGTGCCAGCAGTGAGGCCATAGGAGGTCAAGAGACCCAGTACTTC.

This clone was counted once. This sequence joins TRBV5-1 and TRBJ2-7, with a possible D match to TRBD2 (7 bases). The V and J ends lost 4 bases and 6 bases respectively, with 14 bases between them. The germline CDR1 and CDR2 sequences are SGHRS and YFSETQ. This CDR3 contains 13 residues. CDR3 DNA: TGCGCCAGCAGCACAGGGACTAACCCCGAGCAGTACTTC. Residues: CASSTGTNPEQYF. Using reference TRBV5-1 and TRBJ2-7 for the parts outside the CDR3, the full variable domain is KAGVTQTPRYLIKTRGQQVTLSCSPISGHRSVSWYQQTPGQGLQFLFEYFSETQRNKGNFPGRFSGRQFSNSRSEMNVSTLELGDSALYLCASSTGTNPEQYFGPGTRLTVT.

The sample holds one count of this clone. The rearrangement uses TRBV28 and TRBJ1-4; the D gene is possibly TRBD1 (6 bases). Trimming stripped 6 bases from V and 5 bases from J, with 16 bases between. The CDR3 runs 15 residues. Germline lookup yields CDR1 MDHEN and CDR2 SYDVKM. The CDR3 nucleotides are TGTGCCAGCAGGCAGACACAGGGTAGGAATGAAAAACTGTTTTTT. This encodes CASRQTQGRNEKLFF.

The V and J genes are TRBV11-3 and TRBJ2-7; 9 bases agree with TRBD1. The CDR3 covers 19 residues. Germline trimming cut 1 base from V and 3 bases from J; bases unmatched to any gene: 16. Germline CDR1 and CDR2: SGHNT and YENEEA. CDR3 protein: CASSLGSSFRDRDFYEQYF. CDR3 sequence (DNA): TGTGCCAGCAGCTTAGGTTCATCCTTCCGGGACAGGGACTTCTACGAGCAGTACTTC.

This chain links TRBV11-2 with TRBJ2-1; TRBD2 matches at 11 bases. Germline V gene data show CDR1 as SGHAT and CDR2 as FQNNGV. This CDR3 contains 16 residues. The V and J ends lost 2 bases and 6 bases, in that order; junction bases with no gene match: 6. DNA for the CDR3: TGTGCCAGCAGCTTATCCACTAGCGGGGGATTCAATGAGCAGTTCTTC. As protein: CASSLSTSGGFNEQFF.

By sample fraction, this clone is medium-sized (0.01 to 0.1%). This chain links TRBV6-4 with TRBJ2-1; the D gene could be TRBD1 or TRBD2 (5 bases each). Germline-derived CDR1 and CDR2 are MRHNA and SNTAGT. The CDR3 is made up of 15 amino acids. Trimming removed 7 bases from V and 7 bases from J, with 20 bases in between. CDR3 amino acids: CASTPGPGDVNEQFF. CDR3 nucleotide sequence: TGTGCCAGCACCCCGGGGCCGGGTGATGTGAATGAGCAGTTCTTC.